The sequence of this T cell receptor beta chain was determined in a study of T cell repertoires in cytomegalovirus infection. Turning to the study itself: Well-studied HLA-B-restricted epitopes and recently identified HLA-C-restricted epitopes of CMV were both used in the study.

Only a few counts were recorded for this clonotype. Its antigen is not identified. TCRdb independently ran MiXCR on the reads; one entry per CDR3 protein. The sample has more than 300,000 distinct CDR3 sequences; about 35% are singletons. This TCR derives from a human donor in good health (CMV status not recorded). Some clones in this sample may be carry-over from other donors' samples. The input for sequencing was cultured PBMCs, taken from culture after CMV antigen stimulation.

CDR3 coding DNA: TGTGCCAGCAACCCGCGGTCCGGGGGAACGGAGACCCAGTACTTC. This encodes CASNPRSGGTETQYF. The chain has TRBV2 and TRBJ2-5; D perhaps matches TRBD2 (6 bases). The CDR3 extends over 15 amino acids. Germline V gives CDR1 SNHLY, CDR2 FYNNEI. The germline V and J ends were trimmed by 7 bases and 5 bases, with 20 bases remaining between them.